This T cell receptor (beta chain) was sequenced during a study of patients and donors after allogeneic stem cell transplantation (dated by TCRdb to about 2020). In regard to this clonotype: The specificity of this receptor is unknown. No per-base quality is available; no much larger clone lies one base away.

The method behind the library was RT-PCR. Instrument on record: NextSeq 550. The public reads were reanalyzed by TCRdb: fastp trimming at Q25, MiXCR alignment, in-frame beta chains only. One record per CDR3 amino acid sequence lists the most common genes and DNA. Counted in this sample were roughly 230,000 distinct CDR3 sequences; roughly 15% of them appeared once. Around a tenth of the sample rests with the top ten. Trimming removed 5 bases from V and 9 bases from J; the gene matches leave 8 bases unexplained. From a lookup of the germline V gene (reference sequence), CDR1 and CDR2 are LNHDA and SQIVND. From the cysteine through the phenylalanine, the CDR3 covers 15 amino acids. Of the read, only the CDR3 DNA is kept; its 45 bases are in frame from base 1.

The V and J genes are TRBV19 and TRBJ1-6, and 9 junctional nucleotides match TRBD1. The receptor was derived from a human donor who was either an allogeneic HSCT recipient or a stem cell or donor lymphocyte infusion donor (not recorded which). It is not recorded whose cells these are; they may come from a transplant donor. The material sequenced was blood, either unsorted or a sorted T cell fraction (not recorded which). The CDR3 in this case is CASSLRDREASPLHF. The nucleotide sequence reads TGTGCCAGTAGTCTCCGGGACAGGGAGGCTTCACCCCTCCACTTT. Reference TRBV19 and TRBJ1-6 genes cover what lies past the CDR3, so the full variable domain is DGGITQSPKYLFRKEGQNVTLSCEQNLNHDAMYWYRQDPGQGLRLIYYSQIVNDFQKGDIAEGYSVSREKKESFPLTVTSAQKNPTAFYLCASSLRDREASPLHFGNGTRLTVT.